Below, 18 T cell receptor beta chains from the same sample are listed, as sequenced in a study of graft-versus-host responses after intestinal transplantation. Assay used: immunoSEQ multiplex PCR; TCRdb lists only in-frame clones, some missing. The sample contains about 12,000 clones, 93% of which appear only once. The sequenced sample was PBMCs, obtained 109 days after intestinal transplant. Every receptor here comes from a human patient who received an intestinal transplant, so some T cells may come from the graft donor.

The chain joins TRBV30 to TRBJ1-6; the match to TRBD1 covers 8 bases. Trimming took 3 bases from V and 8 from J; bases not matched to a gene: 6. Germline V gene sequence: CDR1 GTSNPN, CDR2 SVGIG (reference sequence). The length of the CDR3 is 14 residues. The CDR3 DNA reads TGTGCCTGGAGGGACAGGGCGGGGGATTCACCCCTCCACTTT. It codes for CAWRDRAGDSPLHF.

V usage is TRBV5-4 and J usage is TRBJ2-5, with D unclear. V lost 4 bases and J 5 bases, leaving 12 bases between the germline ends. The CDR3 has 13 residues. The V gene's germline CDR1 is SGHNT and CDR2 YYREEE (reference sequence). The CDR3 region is CASSPGSLETQYF. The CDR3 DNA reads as TGTGCCAGCAGCCCTGGTAGCCTGGAGACCCAGTACTTC.

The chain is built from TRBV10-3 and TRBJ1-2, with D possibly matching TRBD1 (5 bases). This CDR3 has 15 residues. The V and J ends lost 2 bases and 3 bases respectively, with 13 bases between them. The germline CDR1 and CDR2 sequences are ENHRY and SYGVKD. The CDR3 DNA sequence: TGTGCCATCAGTGAGAAGGTCAGGGTGGACTATGGCTACACCTTC. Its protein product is CAISEKVRVDYGYTF.

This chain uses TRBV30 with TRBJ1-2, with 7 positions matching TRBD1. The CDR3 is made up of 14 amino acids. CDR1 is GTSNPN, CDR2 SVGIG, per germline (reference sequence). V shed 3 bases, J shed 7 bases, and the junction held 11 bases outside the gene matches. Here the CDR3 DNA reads TGTGCCTGGAGCGTATCCTTGGACAGGAGTGGCTACACCTTC. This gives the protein CAWSVSLDRSGYTF.

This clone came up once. The CDR3 nucleotides read TGTGCCAGCAGCTTGGTTTCCAGGGGAGAGACCCAGTACTTC. It encodes CASSLVSRGETQYF. The chain employs TRBV5-6 and TRBJ2-5, with D possibly TRBD1 on 6 matching bases. The CDR3 has 14 amino acids. Looked up from germline, CDR1 is SGHDT and CDR2 is YYEEEE. The V end was cut by 0 bases, the J end by 4 bases, with 10 bases between.

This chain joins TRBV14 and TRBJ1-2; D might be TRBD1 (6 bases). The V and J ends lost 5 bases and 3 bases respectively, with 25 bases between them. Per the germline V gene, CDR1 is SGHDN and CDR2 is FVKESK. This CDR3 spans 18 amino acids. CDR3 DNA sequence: TGTGCCAGCAGCTTAATATCCCGGGACACCCCGCCGGACTATGGCTACACCTTC. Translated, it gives CASSLISRDTPPDYGYTF.

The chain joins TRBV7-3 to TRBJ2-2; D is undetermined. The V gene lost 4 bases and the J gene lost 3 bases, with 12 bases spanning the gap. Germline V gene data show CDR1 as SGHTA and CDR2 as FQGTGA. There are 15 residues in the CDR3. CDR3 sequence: CASSSSGLHTGELFF. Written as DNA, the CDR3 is TGTGCCAGCAGCTCCTCCGGGTTACACACCGGGGAGCTGTTTTTT.

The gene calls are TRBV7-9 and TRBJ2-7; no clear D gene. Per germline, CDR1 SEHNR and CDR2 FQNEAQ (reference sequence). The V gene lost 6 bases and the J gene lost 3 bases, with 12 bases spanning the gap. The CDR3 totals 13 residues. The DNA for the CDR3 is TGTGCCAGCAGACCCCTCCTGAGCTACGAGCAGTACTTC. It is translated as CASRPLLSYEQYF.

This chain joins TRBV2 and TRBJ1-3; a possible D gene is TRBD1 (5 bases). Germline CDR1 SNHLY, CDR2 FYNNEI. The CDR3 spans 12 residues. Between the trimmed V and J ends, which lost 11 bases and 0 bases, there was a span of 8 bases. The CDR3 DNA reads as TGTGCCCTACAGGACTCTGGAAACACCATATATTTT. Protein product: CALQDSGNTIYF.

The CDR3 loop reads CASGLQIRTHEQYNEQFF. In nucleotides, the CDR3 is TGTGCTAGTGGTCTCCAAATCCGGACACACGAACAATACAATGAGCAGTTCTTC. V is TRBV12-5 and J is TRBJ2-1; D is possibly TRBD1 (5 bases). Trimming took 5 bases from V and 4 from J, leaving 24 bases between them. Germline loops: CDR1 LGHNT, CDR2 FRNRAP. The CDR3 covers 18 residues.

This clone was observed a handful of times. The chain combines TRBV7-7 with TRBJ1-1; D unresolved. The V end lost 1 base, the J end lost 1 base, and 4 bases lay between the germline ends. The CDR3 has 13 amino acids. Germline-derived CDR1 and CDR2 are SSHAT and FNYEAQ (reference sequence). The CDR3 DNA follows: TGTGCCAGCAGCTTAGACGCGAACACTGAAGCTTTCTTT. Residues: CASSLDANTEAFF.

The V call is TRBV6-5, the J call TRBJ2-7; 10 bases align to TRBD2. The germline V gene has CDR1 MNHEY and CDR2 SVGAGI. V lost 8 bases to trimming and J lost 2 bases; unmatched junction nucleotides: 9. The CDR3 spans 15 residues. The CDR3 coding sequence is TGTGCCAGCGCTGTAGGGACTAGCGAGCCCTACGAGCAGTACTTC. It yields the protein CASAVGTSEPYEQYF.

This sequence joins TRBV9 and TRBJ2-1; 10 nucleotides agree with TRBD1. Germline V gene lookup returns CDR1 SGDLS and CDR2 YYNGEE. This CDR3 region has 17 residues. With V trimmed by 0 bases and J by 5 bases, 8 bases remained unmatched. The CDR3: CASSVVGGGTGDNEQFF. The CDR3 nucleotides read TGTGCCAGCAGCGTAGTGGGAGGGGGGACAGGGGACAATGAGCAGTTCTTC.

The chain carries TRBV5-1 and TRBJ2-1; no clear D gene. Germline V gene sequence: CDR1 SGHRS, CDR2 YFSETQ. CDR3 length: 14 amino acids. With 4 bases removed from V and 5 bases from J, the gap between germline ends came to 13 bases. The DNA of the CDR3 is TGCGCCAGCAGCGATTGGTCGTCCAACAATGAGCAGTTCTTC. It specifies CASSDWSSNNEQFF.

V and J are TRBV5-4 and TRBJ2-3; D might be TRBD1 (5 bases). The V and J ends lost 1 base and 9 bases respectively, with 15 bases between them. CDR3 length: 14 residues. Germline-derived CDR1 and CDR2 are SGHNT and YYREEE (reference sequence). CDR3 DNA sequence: TGTGCCAGCAGCTTGTACACAGGCGATTCGACGCAGTATTTT. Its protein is CASSLYTGDSTQYF. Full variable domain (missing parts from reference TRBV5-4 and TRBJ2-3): ETGVTQSPTHLIKTRGQQVTLRCSSQSGHNTVSWYQQALGQGPQFIFQYYREEENGRGNFPPRFSGLQFPNYSSELNVNALELDDSALYLCASSLYTGDSTQYFGPGTRLTVL.

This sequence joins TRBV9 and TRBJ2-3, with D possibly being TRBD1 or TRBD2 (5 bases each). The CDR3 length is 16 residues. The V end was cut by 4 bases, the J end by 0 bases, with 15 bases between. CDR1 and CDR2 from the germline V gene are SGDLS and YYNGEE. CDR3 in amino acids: CASSPSGRASTDTQYF. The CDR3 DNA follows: TGTGCCAGCAGCCCCTCGGGACGAGCCAGCACAGATACGCAGTATTTT. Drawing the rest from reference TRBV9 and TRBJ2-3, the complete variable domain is DSGVTQTPKHLITATGQRVTLRCSPRSGDLSVYWYQQSLDQGLQFLIQYYNGEERAKGNILERFSAQQFPDLHSELNLSSLELGDSALYFCASSPSGRASTDTQYFGPGTRLTVL.

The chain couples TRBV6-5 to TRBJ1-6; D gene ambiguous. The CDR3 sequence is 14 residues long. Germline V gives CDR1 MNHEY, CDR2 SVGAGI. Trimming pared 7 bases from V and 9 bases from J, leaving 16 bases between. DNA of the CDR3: TGTGCCAGCACCAACGGCCTCCTAGGTTCACCCCTCCACTTT. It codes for CASTNGLLGSPLHF.

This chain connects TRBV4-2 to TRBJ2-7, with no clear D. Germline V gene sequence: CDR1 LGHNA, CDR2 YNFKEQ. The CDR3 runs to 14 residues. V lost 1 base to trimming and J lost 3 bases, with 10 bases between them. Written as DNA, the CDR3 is TGTGCCAGCAGCCAAGGTCAACGGTACTACGAGCAGTACTTC. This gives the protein CASSQGQRYYEQYF.